This TCR beta chain was captured by sequencing in a study of blood T cell repertoires in COVID-19. Study-wide background: The samples span acute and convalescent COVID-19 from the United States, Italy and Spain. T cells, B-cell-depleted T cells, or PBMCs supplied cDNA or gDNA.

This clone occurred a few times. Per the authors' pipeline: Reference gene primer amplification yielded estimated nucleated cell counts. Produced via immunoSEQ multiplex PCR; TCRdb's table is partial and in-frame only. V and J calls and clone size are as listed in that table; D and trimming were resolved from the DNA. Of 140,000 to 150,000 clones in the sample, 80% were seen once. This TCR derives from a man in his fifties or sixties with active or convalescent COVID-19. Sequenced: peripheral blood.

For the CDR3, the DNA is TGCGCCAGCAGCCAAGATCTACCGGGAGCCTACGAGCAGTACTTC. This gives the protein CASSQDLPGAYEQYF. V gene TRBV4-3 combines with J gene TRBJ2-7; D might be TRBD2 (6 bases). The CDR3 runs to 15 residues. Trimming cost V 0 bases and J 2 bases, with 11 bases left between them. CDR1 and CDR2 (germline): LGHNA, YSLEER.